This T cell receptor (beta chain) was retrieved from a study of Ad26.COV2.S vaccination and SARS-CoV-2 variants. Whole-study context: Donor allocation was to the COV1001 Ad26.COV2.S trial arm.

Trimming stripped 8 bases from V and 5 bases from J, with 9 bases between. The length of the CDR3 is 11 residues. Germline V gene data show CDR1 as SNHLY and CDR2 as FYNNEI. The protocol was immunoSEQ multiplex PCR, while the TCRdb copy is restricted to in-frame clones and leaves out a portion. This table holds around 450,000 clones, roughly 89% found once. Treatment specified: 15 to 20 received Ad26.COV2.S at low or high dose, single or two shots; a few received placebo; per-sample allocation not given. Day 63 after the first injection of vaccine or placebo was the sampling time. It was Wuhan-strain SARS-CoV-2 spike that the Ad26 vaccine vector expressed.

The V gene is TRBV2, the J gene TRBJ1-1; D call uncertain. The origin of this receptor is a person aged 18-60 years who received the Ad26.COV2.S COVID-19 vaccine or a placebo. Sequenced material: peripheral blood, taken in a trial of Ad26.COV2.S vaccine versus placebo. CDR3 in amino acids: CASRLGTEAFF. In DNA form, the CDR3 reads TGTGCCAGCCGCCTAGGTACTGAAGCTTTCTTT.